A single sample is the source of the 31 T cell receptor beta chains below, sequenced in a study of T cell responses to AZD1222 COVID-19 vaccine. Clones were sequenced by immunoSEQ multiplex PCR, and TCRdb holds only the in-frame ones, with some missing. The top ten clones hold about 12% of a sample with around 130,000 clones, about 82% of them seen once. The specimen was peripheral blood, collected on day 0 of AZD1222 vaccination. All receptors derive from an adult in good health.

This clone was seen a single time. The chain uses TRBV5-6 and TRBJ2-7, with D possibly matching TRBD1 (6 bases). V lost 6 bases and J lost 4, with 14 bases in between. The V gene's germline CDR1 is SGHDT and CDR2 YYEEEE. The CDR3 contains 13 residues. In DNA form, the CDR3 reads TGTGCCAGCACCCCTAGGGGGAGATACGAGCAGTACTTC. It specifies CASTPRGRYEQYF.

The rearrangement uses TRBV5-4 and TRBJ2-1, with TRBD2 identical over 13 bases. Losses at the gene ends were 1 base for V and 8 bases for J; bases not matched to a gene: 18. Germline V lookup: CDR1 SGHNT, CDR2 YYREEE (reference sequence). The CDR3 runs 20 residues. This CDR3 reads CASSLRVLAGGLSTMDEQFF. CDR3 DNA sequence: TGTGCCAGCAGCTTGAGGGTACTAGCGGGAGGGCTCTCTACGATGGATGAGCAGTTCTTC.

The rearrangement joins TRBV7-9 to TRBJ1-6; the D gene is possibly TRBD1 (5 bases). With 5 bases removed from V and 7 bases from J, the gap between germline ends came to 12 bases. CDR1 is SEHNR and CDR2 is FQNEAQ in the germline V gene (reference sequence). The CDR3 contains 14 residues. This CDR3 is CASSTGTENSPLHF. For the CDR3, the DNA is TGTGCCAGCAGCACCGGGACGGAAAATTCACCCCTCCACTTT.

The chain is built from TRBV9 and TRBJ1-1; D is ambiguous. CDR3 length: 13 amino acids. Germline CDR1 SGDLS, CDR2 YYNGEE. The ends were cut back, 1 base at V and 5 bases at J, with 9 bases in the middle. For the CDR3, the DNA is TGTGCCAGCAGCGTATCATCGGAGACTGAAGCTTTCTTT. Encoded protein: CASSVSSETEAFF.

As DNA, the CDR3 is TGTGCCAGCAGCGAAACCGGCGGGGAGCTGTTTTTT. It encodes CASSETGGELFF. The rearrangement joins TRBV7-3 to TRBJ2-2, with D unresolved. This CDR3 has 12 amino acids. The germline CDR1 and CDR2 sequences are SGHTA and FQGTGA. Trimming took 5 bases from V and 7 from J, leaving 8 bases between them. The entire variable domain, with the rest obtained from reference TRBV7-3 and TRBJ2-2, is as follows: GAGVSQTPSNKVTEKGKYVELRCDPISGHTALYWYRQSLGQGPEFLIYFQGTGAADDSGLPNDRFFAVRPEGSVSTLKIQRTERGDSAVYLCASSETGGELFFGEGSRLTVL.

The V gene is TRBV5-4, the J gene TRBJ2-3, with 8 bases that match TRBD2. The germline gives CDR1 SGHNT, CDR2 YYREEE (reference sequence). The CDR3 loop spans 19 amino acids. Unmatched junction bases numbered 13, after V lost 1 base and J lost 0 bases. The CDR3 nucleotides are TGTGCCAGCAGCTTGTGGGGTGCGGGGGGCATTGCTAGCACAGATACGCAGTATTTT. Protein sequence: CASSLWGAGGIASTDTQYF.

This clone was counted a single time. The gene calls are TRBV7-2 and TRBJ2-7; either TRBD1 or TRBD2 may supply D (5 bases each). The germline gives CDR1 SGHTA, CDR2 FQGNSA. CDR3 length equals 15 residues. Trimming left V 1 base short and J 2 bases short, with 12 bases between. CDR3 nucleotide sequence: TGTGCCAGCAGCTTAGTGACCGGGGCCCCCTACGAGCAGTACTTC. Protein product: CASSLVTGAPYEQYF. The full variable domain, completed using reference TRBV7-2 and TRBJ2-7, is GAGVSQSPSNKVTEKGKDVELRCDPISGHTALYWYRQSLGQGLEFLIYFQGNSAPDKSGLPSDRFSAERTGGSVSTLTIQRTQQEDSAVYLCASSLVTGAPYEQYFGPGTRLTVT.

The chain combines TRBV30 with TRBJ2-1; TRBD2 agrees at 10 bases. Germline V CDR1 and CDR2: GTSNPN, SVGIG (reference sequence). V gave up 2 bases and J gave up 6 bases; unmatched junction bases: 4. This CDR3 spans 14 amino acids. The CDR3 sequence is CAWSRLAGANEQFF. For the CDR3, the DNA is TGTGCCTGGAGTCGGCTAGCGGGAGCCAATGAGCAGTTCTTC. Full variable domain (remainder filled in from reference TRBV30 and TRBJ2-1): SQTIHQWPATLVQPVGSPLSLECTVEGTSNPNLYWYRQAAGRGLQLLFYSVGIGQISSEVPQNLSASRPQDRQFILSSKKLLLSDSGFYLCAWSRLAGANEQFFGPGTRLTVL.

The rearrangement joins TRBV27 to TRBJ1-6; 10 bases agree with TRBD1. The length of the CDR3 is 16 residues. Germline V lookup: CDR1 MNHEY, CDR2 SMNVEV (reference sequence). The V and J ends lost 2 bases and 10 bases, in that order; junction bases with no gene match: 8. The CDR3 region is CASSLMGQGIWSPLHF. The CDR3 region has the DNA TGTGCCAGCAGTTTAATGGGACAGGGGATTTGGTCACCCCTCCACTTT.

In nucleotides, the CDR3 is TGTGCCAGCAGTTTGACGTGGAAGGGTAGACAGCCCCAGCATTTT. Its translation is CASSLTWKGRQPQHF. The chain carries TRBV28 and TRBJ1-5; D call uncertain. With 3 bases removed from V and 7 bases from J, the gap between germline ends came to 16 bases. The length of the CDR3 is 15 residues. Germline assignment: CDR1 MDHEN and CDR2 SYDVKM.

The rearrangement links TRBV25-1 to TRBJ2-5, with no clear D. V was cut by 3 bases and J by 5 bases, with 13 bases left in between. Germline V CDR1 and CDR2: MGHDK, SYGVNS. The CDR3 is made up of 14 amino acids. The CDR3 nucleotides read TGTGCCAGCAGTGATAAGGCGGTTTGGGAGACCCAGTACTTC. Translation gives CASSDKAVWETQYF. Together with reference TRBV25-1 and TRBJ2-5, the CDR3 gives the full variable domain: EADIYQTPRYLVIGTGKKITLECSQTMGHDKMYWYQQDPGMELHLIHYSYGVNSTEKGDLSSESTVSRIRTEHFPLTLESARPSHTSQYLCASSDKAVWETQYFGPGTRLLVL.

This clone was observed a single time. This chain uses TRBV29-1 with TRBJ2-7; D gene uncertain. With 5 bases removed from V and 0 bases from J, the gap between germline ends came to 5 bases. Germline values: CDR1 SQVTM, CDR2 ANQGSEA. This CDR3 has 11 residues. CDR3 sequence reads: CSVFSSYEQYF. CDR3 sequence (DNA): TGCAGCGTTTTCAGCTCCTACGAGCAGTACTTC.

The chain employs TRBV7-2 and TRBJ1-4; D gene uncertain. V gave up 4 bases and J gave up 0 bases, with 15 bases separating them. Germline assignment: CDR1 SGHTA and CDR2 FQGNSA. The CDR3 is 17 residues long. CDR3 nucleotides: TGTGCCAGCAGCTCCCTCGGGCATTCTGCAACTAATGAAAAACTGTTTTTT. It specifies CASSSLGHSATNEKLFF.

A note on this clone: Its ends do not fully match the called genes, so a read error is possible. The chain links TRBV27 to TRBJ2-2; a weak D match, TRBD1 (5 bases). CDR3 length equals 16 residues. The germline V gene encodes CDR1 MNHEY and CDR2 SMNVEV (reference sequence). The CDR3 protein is CASSLSRQSNTGELFF. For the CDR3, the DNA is TGTGCCAGCAGCTTATCGCGACAGTCGAACACCGGGGAGCTGTTTTTT.

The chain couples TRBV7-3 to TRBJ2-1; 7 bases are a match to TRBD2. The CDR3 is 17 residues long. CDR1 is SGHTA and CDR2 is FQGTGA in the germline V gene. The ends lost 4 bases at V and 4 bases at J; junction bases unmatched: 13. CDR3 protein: CASSSGLIAGAYNEQFF. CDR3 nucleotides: TGTGCCAGCAGCTCAGGACTGATAGCGGGTGCATACAATGAGCAGTTCTTC.

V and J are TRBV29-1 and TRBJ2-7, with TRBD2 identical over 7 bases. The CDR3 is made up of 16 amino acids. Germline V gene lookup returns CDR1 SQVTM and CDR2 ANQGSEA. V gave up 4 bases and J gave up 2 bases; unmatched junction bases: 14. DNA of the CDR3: TGCAGCGTTGTCCATGAGGGGCAGGGAGGGCCCTACGAGCAGTACTTC. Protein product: CSVVHEGQGGPYEQYF.

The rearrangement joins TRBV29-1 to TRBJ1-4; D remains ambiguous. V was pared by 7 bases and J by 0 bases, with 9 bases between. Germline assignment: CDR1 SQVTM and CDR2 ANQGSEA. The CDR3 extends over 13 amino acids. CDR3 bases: TGCAGCGGCTTAGATGCAACTAATGAAAAACTGTTTTTT. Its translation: CSGLDATNEKLFF.

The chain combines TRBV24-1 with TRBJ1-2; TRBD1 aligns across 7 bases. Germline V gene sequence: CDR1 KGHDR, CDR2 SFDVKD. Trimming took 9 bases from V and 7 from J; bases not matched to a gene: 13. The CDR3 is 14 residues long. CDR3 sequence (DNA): TGTGCCACCTCTCGAGACAGGGACCAGGGTGGCTACACCTTC. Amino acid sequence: CATSRDRDQGGYTF.

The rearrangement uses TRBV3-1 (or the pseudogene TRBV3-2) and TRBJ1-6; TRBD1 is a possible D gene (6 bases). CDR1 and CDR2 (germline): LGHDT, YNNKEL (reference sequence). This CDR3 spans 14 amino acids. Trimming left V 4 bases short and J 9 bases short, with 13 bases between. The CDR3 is CASSPGAGASPLHF. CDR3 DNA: TGTGCCAGCAGCCCCGGGGCAGGGGCTTCACCCCTCCACTTT.

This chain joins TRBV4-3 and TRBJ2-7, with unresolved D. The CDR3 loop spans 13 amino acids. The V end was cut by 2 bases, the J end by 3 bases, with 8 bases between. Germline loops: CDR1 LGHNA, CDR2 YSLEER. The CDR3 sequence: CASSQSARYEQYF. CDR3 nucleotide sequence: TGCGCCAGCAGCCAATCAGCCCGCTACGAGCAGTACTTC.

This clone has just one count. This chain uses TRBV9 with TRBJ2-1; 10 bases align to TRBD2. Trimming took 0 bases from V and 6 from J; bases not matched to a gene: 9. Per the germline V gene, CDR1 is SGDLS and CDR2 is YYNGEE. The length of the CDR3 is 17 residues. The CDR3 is CASSVDEEAGGPNEQFF. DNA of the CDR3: TGTGCCAGCAGCGTAGATGAAGAAGCGGGGGGGCCCAATGAGCAGTTCTTC.

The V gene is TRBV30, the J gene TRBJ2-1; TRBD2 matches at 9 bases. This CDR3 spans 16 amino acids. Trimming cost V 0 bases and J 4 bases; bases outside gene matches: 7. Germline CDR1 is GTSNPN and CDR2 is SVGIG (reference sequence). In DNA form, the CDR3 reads TGTGCCTGGAGTGTACGGGGCGGGAGGGTATACAATGAGCAGTTCTTC. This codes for CAWSVRGGRVYNEQFF.

The CDR3 region is CAIKGTENEKLFF. The DNA of the CDR3 is TGTGCCATCAAGGGGACGGAAAATGAAAAACTGTTTTTT. The J gene is TRBJ1-4, the V gene TRBV10-3; TRBD1 might be the D (5 bases). Germline V CDR1 and CDR2: ENHRY, SYGVKD. The CDR3 covers 13 residues. The V end lost 7 bases, the J end lost 5 bases, and 11 bases lay between the germline ends.

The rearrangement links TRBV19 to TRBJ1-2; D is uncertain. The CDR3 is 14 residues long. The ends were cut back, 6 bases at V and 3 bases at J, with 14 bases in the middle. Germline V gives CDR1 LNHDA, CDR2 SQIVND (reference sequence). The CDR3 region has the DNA TGTGCCAGTAGGTCGGCGGACTCTTACTATGGCTACACCTTC. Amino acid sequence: CASRSADSYYGYTF.

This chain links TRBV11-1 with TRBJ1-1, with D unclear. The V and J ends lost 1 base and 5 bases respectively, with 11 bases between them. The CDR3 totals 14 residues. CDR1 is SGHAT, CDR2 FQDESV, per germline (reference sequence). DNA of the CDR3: TGTGCCAGCAGCTTAGTTTCCGGGAGGACTGAAGCTTTCTTT. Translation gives CASSLVSGRTEAFF.

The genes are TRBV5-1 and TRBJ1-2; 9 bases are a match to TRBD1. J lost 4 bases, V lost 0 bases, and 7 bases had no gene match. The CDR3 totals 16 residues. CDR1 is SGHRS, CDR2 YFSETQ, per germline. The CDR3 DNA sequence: TGCGCCAGCAGCTTGGGGCGACAGGGGGAGGGCTATGGCTACACCTTC. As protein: CASSLGRQGEGYGYTF.

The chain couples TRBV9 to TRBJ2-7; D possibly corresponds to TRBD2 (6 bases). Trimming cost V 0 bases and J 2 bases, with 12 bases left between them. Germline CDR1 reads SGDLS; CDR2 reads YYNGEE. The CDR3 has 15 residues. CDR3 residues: CASSVDVTGAYEQYF. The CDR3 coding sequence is TGTGCCAGCAGCGTAGATGTTACGGGAGCCTACGAGCAGTACTTC.

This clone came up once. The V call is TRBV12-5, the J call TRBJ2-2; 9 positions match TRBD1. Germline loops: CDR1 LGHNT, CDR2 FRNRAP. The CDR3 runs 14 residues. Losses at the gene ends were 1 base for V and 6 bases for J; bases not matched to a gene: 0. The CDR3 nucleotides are TGTGCTAGTGGTTTGGGGACAGGGGCCGGGGAGCTGTTTTTT. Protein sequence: CASGLGTGAGELFF.

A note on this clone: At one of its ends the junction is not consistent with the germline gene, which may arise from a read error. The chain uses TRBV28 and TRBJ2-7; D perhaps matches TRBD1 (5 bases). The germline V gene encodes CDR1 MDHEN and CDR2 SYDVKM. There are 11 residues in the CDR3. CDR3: CASGASYVQYF. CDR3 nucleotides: TGTGCCAGTGGGGCCAGCTACGTGCAGTACTTC. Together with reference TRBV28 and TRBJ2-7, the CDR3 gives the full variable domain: DVKVTQSSRYLVKRTGEKVFLECVQDMDHENMFWYRQDPGLGLRLIYFSYDVKMKEKGDIPEGYSVSREKKERFSLILESASTNQTSMYLCASGASYVQYFGPGTRLTVT.

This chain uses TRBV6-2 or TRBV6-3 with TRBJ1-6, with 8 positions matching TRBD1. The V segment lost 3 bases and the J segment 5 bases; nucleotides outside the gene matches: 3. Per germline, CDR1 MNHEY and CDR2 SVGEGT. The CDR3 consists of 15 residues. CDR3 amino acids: CASSYTGQDNSPLHF. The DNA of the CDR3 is TGTGCCAGCAGTTATACGGGACAGGATAATTCACCCCTCCACTTT.

This CDR3 is CASSWGGGTSGFSSYNEQFF. As DNA, the CDR3 is TGTGCCAGCAGTTGGGGGGGAGGGACTAGCGGGTTTAGCTCCTACAATGAGCAGTTCTTC. V is TRBV28 and J is TRBJ2-1; 12 bases line up with TRBD2. V lost 4 bases and J lost 0; bases outside the gene matches: 13. From germline, CDR1 is MDHEN and CDR2 SYDVKM. The CDR3 is 20 residues long.